Listed below are T cell receptor beta chains from one sample, sequenced in a study of cytomegalovirus exposure and HLA in healthy donors. The protocol was immunoSEQ multiplex PCR, while the TCRdb copy is restricted to in-frame clones and leaves out a portion. The repertoire has 100,000 or so clones, around 88% of them found once; the top ten carry 3.9%. Material for sequencing was PBMCs. These receptors originate from a woman in her twenties or thirties in good health and CMV-seronegative. Each CDR3 is given with its conserved first and last residue. A D gene is named only where the DNA matches it firmly. Size values are once, few and many counts, or a class for expanded clones, and some rows have none.

V gene	J gene	D gene	clone size	CDR3 DNA	CDR3 protein
TRBV28	TRBJ1-2	.	.	TGTGCCAGCAGTTTAGGCCAGGTATTATCCTATGGCTACACCTTC	CASSLGQVLSYGYTF
TRBV15	TRBJ1-4	.	.	TGTGCCACCAGCAGGGTCCGGACAGCACCTAATGAAAAACTGTTTTTT	CATSRVRTAPNEKLFF
TRBV6-1	TRBJ2-2	.	once	TGTGCCAGCAGTGAACTCGCGGAAGGCGGGGAGCTGTTTTTT	CASSELAEGGELFF
TRBV7-8	TRBJ1-1	.	.	TGTGCCAGCAGCTTAGTAAGAGGCGGTTCGGCTTTCTTT	CASSLVRGGSAFF
TRBV18	TRBJ2-3	TRBD1	once	TGTGCCAGCTCACCAACCGGGACAGGGGATCTCCCAGATACGCAGTATTTT	CASSPTGTGDLPDTQYF
TRBV25-1	TRBJ2-2	.	.	TGTGCCAGCAGCGAGATCGAGGGGGAGCTGTTTTTT	CASSEIEGELFF
TRBV7-2	TRBJ2-7	TRBD2	.	TGTGCCAGCAGCTCCCCCACCGGGGGAGGGCGCTACGAGCAGTACTTC	CASSSPTGGGRYEQYF
TRBV5-1	TRBJ2-3	.	.	TGCGCCAGCAGCTTGGGTCCCCCTTCCAGCACAGATACGCAGTATTTT	CASSLGPPSSTDTQYF
TRBV6-1	TRBJ2-5	.	.	TGTGCCAGCAGTGAAGGGGCACTGCCCCAAGAGACCCAGTACTTC	CASSEGALPQETQYF
TRBV2	TRBJ2-1	.	.	TGTGCCAGCAGTGAAACGGCAGGGGCCTACAATGAGCAGTTCTTC	CASSETAGAYNEQFF
TRBV9	TRBJ1-3	TRBD1	.	TGTGCCAGCGGCGGGACAGGGAGTAGTGGAAACACCATATATTTT	CASGGTGSSGNTIYF
TRBV2	TRBJ1-5	.	.	TGTGCCAGCACGGAGGGCGGTCAGCCCCAGCATTTT	CASTEGGQPQHF
TRBV27	TRBJ2-7	.	.	TGTGCCAGCAGTTTAAAGAGGACAGCCTTCTCCTACGAGCAGTACTTC	CASSLKRTAFSYEQYF
TRBV5-4	TRBJ2-3	.	.	TGTGCCAGCAGTAAGGGCGGGGACTCAGAAGATACGCAGTATTTT	CASSKGGDSEDTQYF
TRBV7-3	TRBJ2-1	TRBD1	few	TGTGCCAGCAGCCCGGGACAGGGGAGGAACAATGAGCAGTTCTTC	CASSPGQGRNNEQFF
TRBV5-4	TRBJ2-3	TRBD1	.	TGTGCCAGCAGCGTGACAGGGGAGGATACGCAGTATTTT	CASSVTGEDTQYF
TRBV19	TRBJ1-2	.	.	TGTGCCAGTAGTATAAGTGATGGGCAGGGGATTTACTATGGCTACACCTTC	CASSISDGQGIYYGYTF
TRBV15	TRBJ2-3	TRBD1	once	TGTGCCACCAGCAGGAGAGGGCAGGGGGTGAGGACAGATACGCAGTATTTT	CATSRRGQGVRTDTQYF
TRBV19	TRBJ1-2	.	few	TGTGCCAGTCACACAGGGAGACTAAACTATGGCTACACCTTC	CASHTGRLNYGYTF
TRBV9	TRBJ2-2	.	few	TGTGCCAGCAGCTCCCGGGGTAGCGGCGATGCTACCGGGGAGCTGTTTTTT	CASSSRGSGDATGELFF